This T cell receptor beta chain came from a study of response to subunit inactivated influenza vaccine. Study outcomes and limitations: The authors put forward the suggestion that each seasonal influenza vaccination may bring in only a limited number of new T cells.

Using its own MiXCR run on the RT-PCR reads, TCRdb lists one record per CDR3 protein. The sample contains about 520,000 distinct CDR3 sequences, 25% of which appear only once. This clonotype has a handful of counts. Its antigen is still unknown. Germline CDR1 is SGHTA and CDR2 is FQGTGA. The CDR3 totals 17 residues. With V trimmed by 0 bases and J by 0 bases, 5 bases remained unmatched. The specimen was CD4+ T cells sorted from PBMCs, collected 5 days after vaccination. This receptor was obtained from a middle-aged man who received an inactivated influenza vaccine. This chain links TRBV7-3 with TRBJ2-1; 7 nucleotides agree with TRBD1. CDR3 nucleotides: TGTGCCAGCAGCTTAACCTCGACAGGGCCCTCCTACAATGAGCAGTTCTTC. Translating gives CASSLTSTGPSYNEQFF.